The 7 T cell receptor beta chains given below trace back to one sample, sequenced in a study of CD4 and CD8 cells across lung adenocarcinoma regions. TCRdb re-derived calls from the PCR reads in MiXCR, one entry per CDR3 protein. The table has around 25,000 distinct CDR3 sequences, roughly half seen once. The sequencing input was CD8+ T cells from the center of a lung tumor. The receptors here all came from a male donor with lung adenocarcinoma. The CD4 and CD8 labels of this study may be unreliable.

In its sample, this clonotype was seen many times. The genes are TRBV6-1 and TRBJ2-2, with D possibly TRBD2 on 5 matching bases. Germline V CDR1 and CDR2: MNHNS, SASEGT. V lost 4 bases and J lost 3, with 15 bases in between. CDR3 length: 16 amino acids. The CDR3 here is CASSAVAQDYTGELFF. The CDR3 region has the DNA TGTGCCAGCAGTGCAGTTGCGCAGGACTACACCGGGGAGCTGTTTTTT.

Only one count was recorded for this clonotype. DNA for the CDR3: TGTGCCAGCAGCCAAAGCGACAATAATGAGCAGTTCTTC. Amino acids: CASSQSDNNEQFF. The V and J genes are TRBV3-1 and TRBJ2-1; D call uncertain. The CDR3 extends over 13 amino acids. Germline CDR1 is LGHDT and CDR2 is YNNKEL (reference sequence). V was clipped by 2 bases and J by 7 bases, with 9 bases between them.

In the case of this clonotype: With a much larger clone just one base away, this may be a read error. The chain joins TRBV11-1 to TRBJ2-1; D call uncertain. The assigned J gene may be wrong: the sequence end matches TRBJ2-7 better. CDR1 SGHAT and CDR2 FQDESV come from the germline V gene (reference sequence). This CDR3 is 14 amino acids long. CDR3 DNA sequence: TGTGCCAGCAGCTTTGTCCGCTCCTACAATGAGCAGTACTTC. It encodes CASSFVRSYNEQYF.

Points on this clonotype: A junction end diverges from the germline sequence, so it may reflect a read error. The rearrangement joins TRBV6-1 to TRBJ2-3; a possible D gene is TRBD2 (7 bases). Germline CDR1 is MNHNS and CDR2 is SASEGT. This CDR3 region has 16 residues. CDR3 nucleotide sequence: TGTGCCAGTGCGGGGGCCGGGACACGGGACCGGGATACCCAGTATTTT. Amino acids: CASAGAGTRDRDTQYF.

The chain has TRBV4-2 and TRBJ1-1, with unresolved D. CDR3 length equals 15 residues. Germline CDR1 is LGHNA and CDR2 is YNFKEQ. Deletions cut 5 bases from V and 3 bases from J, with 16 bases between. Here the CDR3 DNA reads TGTGCCAGCAGCTCAGGAGGGAAGATGGACACTGAAGCTTTCTTT. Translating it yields CASSSGGKMDTEAFF.

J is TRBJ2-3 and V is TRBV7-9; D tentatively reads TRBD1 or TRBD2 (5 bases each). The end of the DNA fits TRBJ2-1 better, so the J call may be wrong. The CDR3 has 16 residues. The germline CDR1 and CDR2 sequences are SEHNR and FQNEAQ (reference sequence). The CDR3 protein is CASSENSGTRYNEQFF. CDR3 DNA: TGTGCCAGCAGCGAAAATTCCGGGACGCGGTACAATGAGCAGTTCTTC.

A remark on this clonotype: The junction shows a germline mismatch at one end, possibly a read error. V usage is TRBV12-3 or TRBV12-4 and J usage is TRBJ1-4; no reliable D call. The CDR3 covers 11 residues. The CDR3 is CASSLREKLFF. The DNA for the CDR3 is TGTGCCAGCAGTTTACGTGAAAAGCTGTTTTTT.